This TCR beta chain was retrieved from a study of radiotherapy plus CTLA-4 blockade in lung cancer. About the study: Around 18% of enrolled patients responded objectively, and roughly 31% had disease control. General study points: There was expansion of tumor-derived TCR clones in blood after radiotherapy plus ipilimumab. Dynamics of early blood T cell clones, together with interferon-beta, were reportedly the best predictors of response.

Focal radiation and CTLA-4 blockade (ipilimumab) were tested in chemo-refractory metastatic non-small-cell lung cancer patients. V gave up 1 base and J gave up 2 bases, with 13 bases separating them. CDR1 SGHRS and CDR2 YFSETQ come from the germline V gene. This CDR3 region has 15 residues. Libraries were prepared by immunoSEQ multiplex PCR; TCRdb keeps only in-frame clonotypes and omits some of them. The table lists 30,000 to 40,000 clones, over 70% of them singletons. Note on this clone: Antigen: not known.

The receptor was isolated from a human donor with non-small cell lung cancer that progressed on radiotherapy plus ipilimumab. V is TRBV5-1 and J is TRBJ2-7, with D tentatively TRBD1 (6 bases). This specimen was peripheral blood, taken from a patient treated with radiotherapy plus ipilimumab. DNA of the CDR3: TGCGCCAGCAGCTTGACGGGACATACAACCTACGAGCAGTACTTC. This encodes CASSLTGHTTYEQYF.